This TCR beta chain originates from a study of T cell repertoires in cytomegalovirus infection. This clonotype showed up just a few times. V lost 6 bases to trimming and J lost 1 base, with 6 bases between them. The CDR3 loop spans 13 amino acids. Germline V gene data show CDR1 as KGHDR and CDR2 as SFDVKD. TCRdb reprocessed the reads via MiXCR and lists one record per CDR3 protein. Found here are nearly 550,000 distinct CDR3 sequences, about 17% of them singletons; the top ten hold roughly a quarter. The sequencing input was CD8+ T cells from PBMCs. The clonotype was recovered from a human donor in good health (CMV status not recorded). Some clones in this sample may be carry-over from other donors' samples. The V call is TRBV24-1, the J call TRBJ1-5; no firm D call. CDR3 sequence: CATSLGSNQPQHF. CDR3 nucleotide sequence: TGTGCCACCAGTCTTGGCAGCAATCAGCCCCAGCATTTT.